Below, one TCR beta chain is given with its context. TCRdb keeps only in-frame clones here, not all; method: immunoSEQ multiplex PCR. The sample records 50,000 to 75,000 clones, 70% to 80% being singletons. This sample is part of a study of siplizumab effects on memory and regulatory T cells. Trimming took off 5 bases at V and 9 bases at J, with 13 bases between the two ends. This CDR3 contains 13 residues. Germline CDR1 and CDR2: LNHDA and SQIVND (reference sequence). The V call is TRBV19, the J call TRBJ2-2, with D possibly matching TRBD2 (6 bases). The sequence came from a human donor in good health. Source material: memory CD4+ T cells sorted from blood. The CDR3 DNA follows: TGTGCCAGTAGTGACAAGGGAGGCCGGGAGCTGTTTTTT. It is translated as CASSDKGGRELFF.